A single T cell receptor (beta chain) is shown here with its context. This clonotype was observed a few times. The specificity of this receptor is unknown. Qualities for individual bases were not recorded, and no much larger clone is one base off. The source of the sample is a study of human T cells and chemical hapten exposure (dated by TCRdb to 2020 to 2023). In the study overall: For sensitization, 2% DPC in acetone was applied to a roughly 2 cm by roughly 2 cm area of upper inner arm skin. Libraries were pooled for sequencing, and per-sample TCR yields varied mainly because of small differences in library volumes within the pool. For TCR sequencing, blood came from 25 to 35 alopecia patients at anywhere from one to four time points (pre-sensitization, 2, 6 and 24 weeks). Patch testing was performed on the upper back with Finn chambers containing 0.01% DPC, and the patch tests were scored after 6 days according to International Contact Dermatitis Research Group standards. Blood samples were taken from patients before sensitization (week 0) and at 2, 6 and about 24 weeks after DPC sensitization. This study followed changes in the peripheral blood TCR repertoire in vivo during primary and secondary sensitization of alopecia patients to the hapten diphenylcyclopropenone (DPC). The mostly female patient cohort included alopecia areata with under or over 50% scalp involvement, alopecia totalis and alopecia universalis. Patients additionally received weekly therapeutic DPC doses to the scalp throughout the approximately 25-week study period.

Libraries were made using RACE. The listed sequencing device is NextSeq 500. During library preparation, unique molecular identifiers were attached to individual cDNA molecules so that TCRs could be counted quantitatively and reproducibly. Both TCR alpha and TCR beta chains were sequenced from each blood RNA sample. From the authors' description of their analysis: Samples had a median of about 96,000 TCRs, with a range from about 23,224 to 750,000. The Decombinator software suite was used to annotate V, J and CDR3 in the TCR reads. To make PS versus PT1 abundance plots, every sample was subsampled to the same number of TCRs (28,000). Expanded TCRs were defined as absent before sensitization and observed at least eight times at the 2-week time point. TCRdb reran the public reads through fastp at Q25 and MiXCR, keeping productive beta chains. Rows with one shared CDR3 protein collapse into an entry with the most common genes and DNA. These V and J calls are TCRdb output, not the study's own analysis. This sample is represented by fewer than 200,000 distinct CDR3 sequences; 28% of them were singletons. The top ten hold 2% to 2.5% of the sample.

Trimming costs V 2 bases and J 5 bases, and their ends lie 14 bases apart. Via the germline V gene, CDR1 is SGHRS and CDR2 YFSETQ. Inclusive of the bounding cysteine and phenylalanine, the CDR3 is 14 residues long. Solely the CDR3 DNA is kept, with 42 bases framed from the first base. The research as a whole found: After repeated subsampling, changes were observed in the strength of the expansion versus patch-test correlation and in the threshold at which the correlation became significant. Expanded TCRs formed significantly more large CDR3 similarity clusters than pre-sensitization or healthy control sets, consistent with antigen-driven responses. Patch test score correlated positively with the number of PT1 expanded TCRs, reaching significance at thresholds 8, 16 and 32 but not at 4. All patients had alopecia, a presumed autoimmune disease, so their immune response might differ from that of healthy individuals. No change with DPC sensitization was found in the number of TCRs above 1 in 1000 frequency, and no evidence of global repertoire structure alterations was found.

The sample's time point label, in plain terms: patch test 3, about 24 weeks after DPC sensitization. In light of the paper, this sample's treatment or condition label describes: therapeutic diphenylcyclopropenone sensitization with weekly scalp DPC. At every patch-test visit, the blood draw took place before the patch test was put on. To be eligible, patients had to be aged 18 to 70, diagnosed with alopecia and judged suitable for DPC therapy, while pregnant patients were excluded. Total RNA was extracted from unfractionated whole blood collected in Tempus Blood RNA tubes. The TCR sequence derives from a young woman with alopecia areata. Some clones in this sample may be carry-over from other donors' samples. Recombination linked TRBV5-1 to TRBJ2-7; the D call is possibly TRBD1 or TRBD2, each sharing 5 bases. The sample in question was whole blood, obtained in connection with sensitization to the hapten diphenylcyclopropenone (DPC). The CDR3 in this case is CASSLRGHFNEQYF. At the DNA level, the sequence is TGCGCCAGCAGCTTACGGGGCCATTTCAACGAGCAGTACTTC.